The 8 T cell receptor beta chains reported below all come from one sample, sequenced in a study of blood T cell repertoires in COVID-19. Sequencing used immunoSEQ multiplex PCR; TCRdb keeps in-frame clones, though not all of them. The profile covers about 260,000 clones, with 85% appearing a single time and about an eighth taken by the ten largest. Sequencing input: peripheral blood. Receptors were obtained from a human donor in a cohort sampled during active COVID-19.

This clone was seen just once. The rearrangement links TRBV2 to TRBJ1-2; D perhaps matches TRBD1 (6 bases). Germline V gives CDR1 SNHLY, CDR2 FYNNEI. The CDR3 has 13 amino acids. The V end lost 4 bases, the J end lost 7 bases, and 13 bases lay between the germline ends. CDR3 protein: CASSAQGRGGYTF. CDR3 coding DNA: TGTGCCAGCAGTGCCCAGGGGAGGGGTGGCTACACCTTC.

V and J are TRBV6-2 or TRBV6-3 and TRBJ2-5, with D possibly being TRBD2 (6 bases). Germline lookup yields CDR1 MNHEY and CDR2 SVGEGT. Deletions cut 3 bases from V and 6 bases from J, with 20 bases between. CDR3 size: 16 residues. The CDR3 loop reads CASSYLAVLSEKTQYF. In DNA, the CDR3 is TGTGCCAGCAGTTATTTAGCGGTACTTAGTGAAAAGACCCAGTACTTC.

CDR3 residues: CASSAQTGNRNEQFF. The CDR3 DNA reads TGTGCCAGCAGCGCCCAGACAGGGAATAGGAATGAGCAGTTCTTC. The chain couples TRBV9 to TRBJ2-1, with TRBD1 identical over 7 bases. The CDR3 extends over 15 amino acids. V lost 3 bases, J lost 7 bases, and 10 bases stayed unmatched. Germline V gene lookup returns CDR1 SGDLS and CDR2 YYNGEE.

This chain joins TRBV3-1 (or the pseudogene TRBV3-2) and TRBJ2-7; a possible D gene is TRBD2 (5 bases). This CDR3 comprises 13 residues. In germline, CDR1 is LGHDT, CDR2 YNNKEL (reference sequence). Trimming left V 4 bases short and J 4 bases short, with 11 bases between. The CDR3 protein is CASSPLTSYEQYF. CDR3 nucleotide sequence: TGTGCCAGCAGCCCCTTAACTAGTTACGAGCAGTACTTC.

V usage is TRBV27 and J usage is TRBJ2-2; TRBD2 matches at 10 bases. This CDR3 region has 15 residues. CDR1 is MNHEY and CDR2 is SMNVEV in the germline V gene (reference sequence). V lost 6 bases, J lost 2 bases, and 3 bases stayed unmatched. DNA of the CDR3: TGTGCCAGCAGAGAGCGGGAGGGAAACACCGGGGAGCTGTTTTTT. Its translation: CASREREGNTGELFF.

This chain connects TRBV6-6 to TRBJ1-2, with D perhaps matching TRBD1 (6 bases). The CDR3 extends over 13 amino acids. The germline V gene has CDR1 MNHNY and CDR2 SVGAGI (reference sequence). The V gene lost 6 bases and the J gene lost 4 bases, with 12 bases spanning the gap. CDR3: CASRLTGSYGYTF. The CDR3 nucleotides read TGTGCCAGCAGGTTGACAGGCTCCTATGGCTACACCTTC.

The genes are TRBV6-5 and TRBJ1-1, with D possibly TRBD1 on 5 matching bases. The V gene's germline CDR1 is MNHEY and CDR2 SVGAGI. The V and J ends lost 0 bases and 4 bases respectively, with 12 bases between them. This CDR3 is built from 15 residues. CDR3 sequence reads: CASSYSNIRATEAFF. The CDR3 DNA sequence: TGTGCCAGCAGTTACTCGAATATCAGGGCCACTGAAGCTTTCTTT.

This chain joins TRBV7-9 and TRBJ2-1; tentative D call: TRBD2 (6 bases). CDR3 length: 9 residues. Trimming shortened V by 8 bases and J by 11 bases, and 7 bases separated the two germline ends. Germline V gives CDR1 SEHNR, CDR2 FQNEAQ (reference sequence). This CDR3 is CASGTQQFF. The CDR3 nucleotides read TGTGCCAGCGGGACTCAGCAGTTCTTC. The full variable domain, completed using reference TRBV7-9 and TRBJ2-1, is DTGVSQNPRHKITKRGQNVTFRCDPISEHNRLYWYRQTLGQGPEFLTYFQNEAQLEKSRLLSDRFSAERPKGSFSTLEIQRTEQGDSAMYLCASGTQQFFGPGTRLTVL.